These 9 T cell receptor beta chains came from one sample sequenced in a study of PD-1 blockade in mismatch repair-deficient tumors. Profiling relied on immunoSEQ multiplex PCR, and the TCRdb table lists in-frame clones only, not all of them. The data show some 130,000 clones, about nine tenths seen once. The material sequenced was peripheral blood, taken 70 to 73 weeks after starting pembrolizumab. The receptors come from an adult with mismatch repair-deficient cancer.

V usage is TRBV5-1 and J usage is TRBJ2-7, with a tentative D call TRBD2 (5 bases). The CDR3 length is 14 residues. In germline, CDR1 is SGHRS, CDR2 YFSETQ. Trimming stripped 4 bases from V and 6 bases from J, with 17 bases between. CDR3 in DNA: TGCGCCAGCAGCGTTCAGATTACTAGTACCGAGCAGTACTTC. Its protein product is CASSVQITSTEQYF.

This clone was counted a few times. The chain links TRBV5-1 to TRBJ2-7; weak D call: TRBD1 (6 bases). The germline CDR1 and CDR2 sequences are SGHRS and YFSETQ. This CDR3 spans 16 amino acids. The germline V and J ends were trimmed by 3 bases and 3 bases, with 19 bases remaining between them. The CDR3 DNA reads TGCGCCAGCAGCTGGCCGAGGGTAGGGGGTAACTACGAGCAGTACTTC. Its protein is CASSWPRVGGNYEQYF.

The rearrangement joins TRBV6-5 to TRBJ1-4; TRBD1 might be the D (5 bases). Trimming took 4 bases from V and 0 from J, leaving 6 bases between them. The CDR3 is made up of 14 amino acids. Germline loops: CDR1 MNHEY, CDR2 SVGAGI. As DNA, the CDR3 is TGTGCCAGCAGTTGGACAACAACTAATGAAAAACTGTTTTTT. Its protein is CASSWTTTNEKLFF.

The chain carries TRBV10-1 and TRBJ2-7; D is unresolved. The V and J ends lost 3 bases and 3 bases respectively, with 12 bases between them. The CDR3 contains 14 residues. CDR1 WNHNN and CDR2 SYGVQD come from the germline V gene (reference sequence). The CDR3, as DNA: TGCGCCAGCAGTGAACCAGGAGTCGGCTACGAGCAGTACTTC. Protein product: CASSEPGVGYEQYF.

This chain joins TRBV5-1 and TRBJ1-3; D ambiguous. The CDR3 is 14 amino acids. The ends were cut back, 1 base at V and 2 bases at J, with 7 bases in the middle. In germline, CDR1 is SGHRS, CDR2 YFSETQ. The CDR3 sequence: CASSLSEAGNTIYF. CDR3 coding DNA: TGCGCCAGCAGCTTGTCCGAGGCTGGAAACACCATATATTTT.

This sequence joins TRBV19 and TRBJ1-1; D is unresolved. Germline V gives CDR1 LNHDA, CDR2 SQIVND (reference sequence). The CDR3 length is 14 residues. Trimming took 3 bases from V and 1 from J, leaving 9 bases between them. The CDR3 here is CASSIESRNTEAFF. The CDR3 bases are TGTGCCAGTAGTATCGAATCGAGGAACACTGAAGCTTTCTTT.

The chain has TRBV27 and TRBJ2-7; 10 bases are shared with TRBD1. The CDR3 length is 15 residues. Losses at the gene ends were 5 bases for V and 5 bases for J; bases not matched to a gene: 9. Looked up from germline, CDR1 is MNHEY and CDR2 is SMNVEV (reference sequence). The CDR3 sequence: CASSTPGTGENEQYF. CDR3 DNA: TGTGCCAGCAGTACACCCGGGACAGGGGAGAACGAGCAGTACTTC.

The chain recombines TRBV9 with TRBJ2-1; 8 bases align to TRBD1. This CDR3 comprises 13 residues. The J segment lost 5 bases and the V segment lost 4 bases, leaving 2 bases of the junction unmatched. Germline V gene data show CDR1 as SGDLS and CDR2 as YYNGEE. CDR3 nucleotide sequence: TGTGCCAGCAGCAAGGACAGGGACAATGAGCAGTTCTTC. It translates to CASSKDRDNEQFF.

The gene calls are TRBV12-5 and TRBJ2-2, with 8 bases that match TRBD1. CDR3 length: 19 amino acids. Losses at the gene ends were 0 bases for V and 7 bases for J; bases not matched to a gene: 16. Germline V gene lookup returns CDR1 LGHNT and CDR2 FRNRAP. CDR3 sequence (DNA): TGTGCTAGTGGTTTGGTATTAAACATGGGGCAGGGGGCGAACGGGGAGCTGTTTTTT. This encodes CASGLVLNMGQGANGELFF. The full variable domain, completed using reference TRBV12-5 and TRBJ2-2, is DARVTQTPRHKVTEMGQEVTMRCQPILGHNTVFWYRQTMMQGLELLAYFRNRAPLDDSGMPKDRFSAEMPDATLATLKIQPSEPRDSAVYFCASGLVLNMGQGANGELFFGEGSRLTVL.